This TCR beta chain was identified during a study of T cells in Graves' hyperthyroidism and ophthalmopathy. Study summary: Blood from the periphery was taken at initial diagnosis, before any treatment. Points from the study as a whole: Most thyroid-expanded clonotypes above 0.001 were also found in blood.

The study excluded patients with uncontrolled infection, other autoimmune disease, pregnancy or lactation. This clonotype came up many times. The antigen remains unidentified. In germline, CDR1 is MDHEN, CDR2 SYDVKM. The V end was cut by 4 bases, the J end by 3 bases, with 13 bases between. This CDR3 region has 14 residues. Using RNA transcripts as the source, TCR beta CDR3 regions were amplified. HTBI primers drove first-round RT-PCR of the TCR CDR3. TCRdb re-called the multiplex PCR reads through MiXCR, storing one row per CDR3 protein. Of about 640,000 distinct CDR3 sequences listed, less than 25% are singletons.

The genes are TRBV28 and TRBJ2-7; D remains ambiguous. The sequence was obtained from a man younger than 45 with Graves' ophthalmopathy. Sequences were obtained from blood. The DNA for the CDR3 is TGTGCCAGCAGTTCTTGGTCCTCCAGCTACGAGCAGTACTTC. Amino acids: CASSSWSSSYEQYF.